One sample yielded the 25 T cell receptor beta chains listed below, sequenced in a study of spatial heterogeneity in lung cancer. Via MiXCR, TCRdb re-called the 5' RACE reads, giving one row per CDR3 protein. The sample lists over 6,000 distinct CDR3 sequences, around 9.7% occurring once. Time point here: sample taken at primary tumor resection. The source was normal lung tissue next to the tumor, collected at surgery. The receptor set was obtained from a male donor with early-stage non-small cell lung cancer.

This clonotype has a count of ten or more. The J gene is TRBJ2-3, the V gene TRBV5-4, with a weak D call TRBD2 (6 bases). V shed 4 bases and J shed 7 bases, with 19 bases lying between them. This CDR3 is 15 amino acids long. Germline CDR1 and CDR2: SGHNT and YYREEE (reference sequence). CDR3 nucleotide sequence: TGTGCCAGCAGCATTGGCGCTAGCGAGACATATACGCAGTATTTT. It yields the protein CASSIGASETYTQYF.

The V call is TRBV27, the J call TRBJ2-3, with 9 bases matching TRBD2. Germline CDR1 and CDR2: MNHEY and SMNVEV (reference sequence). Trimming cost V 4 bases and J 5 bases; bases outside gene matches: 10. The CDR3 covers 16 residues. The CDR3 DNA reads as TGTGCCAGCAGTTCTACGAGCGGGGGGTTGATAGATACGCAGTATTTT. Translated: CASSSTSGGLIDTQYF.

This clonotype was seen many times. This chain uses TRBV2 with TRBJ2-2; a possible D gene is TRBD1 (6 bases). The germline CDR1 and CDR2 sequences are SNHLY and FYNNEI. The CDR3 contains 14 residues. V shed 6 bases and J shed 7 bases, with 15 bases lying between them. In DNA form, the CDR3 reads TGTGCCAGCAGCCCTTTGGGGGCGGGCGGGGAGCTGTTTTTT. This translates into CASSPLGAGGELFF.

This clonotype was seen repeatedly, ten times or more. V gene TRBV5-1 combines with J gene TRBJ2-1, with D unclear. V lost 2 bases to trimming and J lost 6 bases, with 9 bases between them. In germline, CDR1 is SGHRS, CDR2 YFSETQ. This CDR3 is built from 13 residues. CDR3 loop: CASSFQGSNEQFF. The CDR3, as DNA: TGCGCCAGCAGCTTCCAAGGGTCCAATGAGCAGTTCTTC.

This chain joins TRBV7-2 and TRBJ2-5, with 11 bases matching TRBD1. This CDR3 spans 15 amino acids. Germline V lookup: CDR1 SGHTA, CDR2 FQGNSA. V gave up 4 bases and J gave up 4 bases; unmatched junction bases: 5. The chain's CDR3 is CASSSRDRGVETQYF. The CDR3 DNA reads TGTGCCAGCAGCTCCCGGGACAGGGGGGTAGAGACCCAGTACTTC. The variable domain in full, completed from reference TRBV7-2 and TRBJ2-5, reads GAGVSQSPSNKVTEKGKDVELRCDPISGHTALYWYRQSLGQGLEFLIYFQGNSAPDKSGLPSDRFSAERTGGSVSTLTIQRTQQEDSAVYLCASSSRDRGVETQYFGPGTRLLVL.

This clonotype was picked up many times. V usage is TRBV12-3 or TRBV12-4 and J usage is TRBJ1-5; D remains unclear. CDR3 length: 15 amino acids. The ends were cut back, 1 base at V and 0 bases at J, with 7 bases in the middle. CDR3 loop: CASSLEADSNQPQHF. The CDR3 bases are TGTGCCAGCAGTTTAGAGGCAGATAGCAATCAGCCCCAGCATTTT.

This clonotype has a count of ten or more. V and J are TRBV28 and TRBJ1-4; D ambiguous. CDR1 is MDHEN and CDR2 is SYDVKM in the germline V gene. The germline V and J ends were trimmed by 4 bases and 2 bases, with 11 bases remaining between them. This CDR3 region has 15 residues. The CDR3 loop is CASSYYRDTNEKLFF. The DNA of the CDR3 is TGTGCCAGCAGTTATTACAGAGACACTAATGAAAAACTGTTTTTT.

This clonotype was picked up many times. The rearrangement uses TRBV12-3 or TRBV12-4 and TRBJ2-3, with 9 bases aligning to TRBD2. J was trimmed by 0 bases and V by 4 bases; bases with no gene match: 11. This CDR3 region has 18 residues. CDR3 loop: CASSYSPTAGGSTDTQYF. In DNA form, the CDR3 reads TGTGCCAGCAGTTATAGCCCCACAGCGGGGGGAAGCACAGATACGCAGTATTTT.

This clonotype is deemed medium-sized. This chain links TRBV10-3 with TRBJ2-3, with TRBD1 identical over 7 bases. The CDR3 length is 17 residues. Germline assignment: CDR1 ENHRY and CDR2 SYGVKD. V gave up 3 bases and J gave up 0 bases; unmatched junction bases: 9. The chain's CDR3 is CAISDGFGQASTDTQYF. The CDR3 DNA reads as TGTGCCATCAGTGACGGGTTCGGACAGGCCAGCACAGATACGCAGTATTTT.

This clonotype appeared many times. The rearrangement joins TRBV27 to TRBJ2-1; D uncertain. Germline loops: CDR1 MNHEY, CDR2 SMNVEV (reference sequence). The CDR3 is 14 amino acids. Trimming pared 6 bases from V and 6 bases from J, leaving 15 bases between. Here the CDR3 DNA reads TGTGCCAGCAGAGTCTCCGGAAGCTTCAATGAGCAGTTCTTC. Protein product: CASRVSGSFNEQFF.

This clonotype was recorded many times. J is TRBJ1-1 and V is TRBV28; no reliable D call. CDR1 is MDHEN, CDR2 SYDVKM, per germline. Trimming left V 2 bases short and J 6 bases short, with 7 bases between. The CDR3 sequence is 12 residues long. Here the CDR3 reads CASSLRLAEAFF. In DNA, the CDR3 is TGTGCCAGCAGTTTACGCCTCGCTGAAGCTTTCTTT.

V gene TRBV7-2 combines with J gene TRBJ2-3; 11 bases are a match to TRBD2. The junction had 8 bases not matched to a gene; V was cut back by 0 bases and J by 0 bases. This CDR3 is 19 amino acids long. Germline CDR1 is SGHTA and CDR2 is FQGNSA. Here the CDR3 reads CASSLAPSGGPASTDTQYF. The DNA for the CDR3 is TGTGCCAGCAGCTTAGCTCCTAGCGGGGGGCCCGCTAGCACAGATACGCAGTATTTT.

This clonotype occurred many times. CDR3: CASSQDRHQGVGNTIYF. The DNA of the CDR3 is TGCGCCAGCAGCCAAGATCGGCACCAGGGCGTTGGAAACACCATATATTTT. The chain joins TRBV4-1 to TRBJ1-3; perhaps TRBD1 as D (5 bases). The V gene's germline CDR1 is MGHRA and CDR2 YSYEKL. The V end lost 0 bases, the J end lost 3 bases, and 15 bases lay between the germline ends. This CDR3 contains 17 residues.

This chain uses TRBV4-2 with TRBJ2-5, with D hard to call. Trimming took off 0 bases at V and 5 bases at J, with 7 bases between the two ends. This CDR3 is 13 amino acids long. Per germline, CDR1 LGHNA and CDR2 YNFKEQ. CDR3 DNA: TGTGCCAGCAGCCAAGATACGGAGGAGACCCAGTACTTC. Its translation is CASSQDTEETQYF.

This clonotype was counted at least ten times. This chain connects TRBV12-3 or TRBV12-4 to TRBJ1-2, with D unclear. CDR3 size: 15 residues. Deletions cut 3 bases from V and 8 bases from J, with 19 bases between. In DNA, the CDR3 is TGTGCCAGCAGTTTTTTTTCCTTGGGCTTTGGAGGCTACACCTTC. As protein: CASSFFSLGFGGYTF.

About this clonotype itself: A much larger clonotype is one base distant, so this may be a read error. The chain joins TRBV7-9 to TRBJ2-7, with D maybe TRBD1 (6 bases). V was clipped by 1 base and J by 0 bases, with 16 bases between them. Germline values: CDR1 SEHNR, CDR2 FQNEAQ (reference sequence). The CDR3 has 17 amino acids. CDR3 region: CASSLGVRYRDSYEQYF. The CDR3 nucleotides are TGTGCCAGCAGCTTAGGAGTCCGGTACAGGGACTCCTACGAGCAGTACTTC.

This clonotype was observed at least ten times. This chain uses TRBV5-1 with TRBJ2-5; D possibly corresponds to TRBD2 (5 bases). Trimming removed 4 bases at V and 5 bases at J, with 12 bases between. This CDR3 spans 13 amino acids. Germline V gene sequence: CDR1 SGHRS, CDR2 YFSETQ. The CDR3 bases are TGCGCCAGCAGCCCCGGGCGGAGGGAGACCCAGTACTTC. It is translated as CASSPGRRETQYF.

The gene calls are TRBV9 and TRBJ2-2; 7 bases are a match to TRBD2. Germline V gives CDR1 SGDLS, CDR2 YYNGEE. Germline trimming cut 4 bases from V and 5 bases from J; bases unmatched to any gene: 11. The CDR3 runs 16 residues. The CDR3 nucleotides read TGTGCCAGCAGCCCGCGAGCGGGGAGTGGTACCGGGGAGCTGTTTTTT. Its translation: CASSPRAGSGTGELFF. Filled out from reference TRBV9 and TRBJ2-2, the complete variable domain reads DSGVTQTPKHLITATGQRVTLRCSPRSGDLSVYWYQQSLDQGLQFLIQYYNGEERAKGNILERFSAQQFPDLHSELNLSSLELGDSALYFCASSPRAGSGTGELFFGEGSRLTVL.

This clonotype has at least ten counts. The chain links TRBV7-2 to TRBJ1-1; D is ambiguous. V gave up 0 bases and J gave up 1 base, with 9 bases separating them. The CDR3 is 15 residues long. Germline lookup yields CDR1 SGHTA and CDR2 FQGNSA. CDR3 nucleotide sequence: TGTGCCAGCAGCTTAGCTAGTGGAGGGAACACTGAAGCTTTCTTT. It codes for CASSLASGGNTEAFF.

This clonotype appeared many times. The chain recombines TRBV7-9 with TRBJ2-5; 7 positions agree with TRBD2. J lost 5 bases, V lost 5 bases, and 11 bases had no gene match. The CDR3 runs 15 residues. Germline CDR1 SEHNR, CDR2 FQNEAQ (reference sequence). This CDR3 reads CASSPGLEGQETQYF. In DNA, the CDR3 is TGTGCCAGCAGCCCCGGACTAGAGGGGCAGGAGACCCAGTACTTC.

This clonotype has ten or more counts. The chain links TRBV3-1 to TRBJ1-6; D is undetermined. Trimming took 0 bases from V and 8 from J, leaving 8 bases between them. The CDR3 contains 14 residues. CDR1 LGHDT and CDR2 YNNKEL come from the germline V gene (reference sequence). The CDR3 nucleotides are TGTGCCAGCAGCCAAGACCAGGTTGATTCACCCCTCCACTTT. Protein: CASSQDQVDSPLHF.

This clonotype has at least ten counts. The J gene is TRBJ2-5, the V gene TRBV13; the match to TRBD2 covers 15 bases. V lost 5 bases and J lost 5; bases outside the gene matches: 9. CDR3 length: 17 residues. CDR1 PRHDT and CDR2 FYEKMQ come from the germline V gene (reference sequence). CDR3 sequence: CASSPGLAGGPRETQYF. The CDR3 DNA is TGTGCCAGCAGCCCCGGACTAGCGGGGGGGCCTAGGGAGACCCAGTACTTC.

Within the sample, this clonotype is medium-sized. The V call is TRBV20-1, the J call TRBJ2-2, with D uncertain. Germline CDR1 is DFQATT and CDR2 is SNEGSKA (reference sequence). V lost 3 bases and J lost 1, with 12 bases in between. CDR3 length: 15 amino acids. In nucleotides, the CDR3 is TGCAGTGCTAGGCTACCCGGAGAGAACACCGGGGAGCTGTTTTTT. Encoded protein: CSARLPGENTGELFF.

This clonotype has a count of ten or more. The chain joins TRBV6-2 or TRBV6-3 to TRBJ2-5; 15 bases agree with TRBD2. The CDR3 is 17 amino acids. Unmatched junction bases numbered 8, after V lost 4 bases and J lost 5 bases. Looked up from germline, CDR1 is MNHEY and CDR2 is SVGEGT. CDR3: CASSSGLAGGPRETQYF. The CDR3 DNA reads as TGTGCCAGCAGTTCAGGACTAGCGGGAGGGCCTCGGGAGACCCAGTACTTC.

This clonotype was seen only once. The CDR3 sequence is CASSPWTGGQGYTF. CDR3 bases: TGTGCCAGCAGCCCCTGGACAGGGGGACAAGGCTACACCTTC. The chain recombines TRBV13 with TRBJ1-2; 10 nucleotides match TRBD1. CDR1 is PRHDT, CDR2 FYEKMQ, per germline (reference sequence). V lost 5 bases and J lost 8; bases outside the gene matches: 8. This CDR3 has 14 residues.